These 10 T cell receptor beta chains originate from one sample sequenced in a study of blood T cell repertoires in COVID-19. TCRdb's table, derived via immunoSEQ multiplex PCR, lists solely in-frame clones and lacks some. Of roughly 230,000 clones listed, roughly four fifths are singletons. Sequencing was done on a sample of peripheral blood. These receptors originate from a man aged 50 or older with active or convalescent COVID-19.

V is TRBV25-1 and J is TRBJ2-1, with 11 bases aligning to TRBD1. Germline values: CDR1 MGHDK, CDR2 SYGVNS. CDR3 length equals 15 residues. V dropped 10 bases and J dropped 6; count of bases not matched to a gene: 11. CDR3 in DNA: TGTGCCACCACCGGAAGGGACAGGGGGTTCAATGAGCAGTTCTTC. It yields the protein CATTGRDRGFNEQFF.

V and J are TRBV6-2 or TRBV6-3 and TRBJ1-6; tentative D call: TRBD1 (5 bases). Trimming shortened V by 5 bases and J by 9 bases, and 17 bases separated the two germline ends. Germline V gene lookup returns CDR1 MNHEY and CDR2 SVGEGT. The CDR3 extends over 15 amino acids. DNA for the CDR3: TGTGCCAGCAGTCCGGTGCGTGGGAGGGGTTCACCCCTCCACTTT. Translated: CASSPVRGRGSPLHF.

The chain employs TRBV5-6 and TRBJ2-3; D gene uncertain. Germline V gene data show CDR1 as SGHDT and CDR2 as YYEEEE. The CDR3 runs 15 residues. V was trimmed by 3 bases and J by 3 bases, leaving 14 bases between them. The DNA of the CDR3 is TGTGCCAGCAGCTCTTACCAACCTAAGACAGATACGCAGTATTTT. It codes for CASSSYQPKTDTQYF.

The chain joins TRBV7-2 to TRBJ2-2, with 7 bases matching TRBD1. The CDR3 loop spans 14 amino acids. Trimming at V came to 6 bases and at J to 3 bases, leaving 4 bases not matched to a gene. The germline V gene encodes CDR1 SGHTA and CDR2 FQGNSA. The CDR3 DNA reads as TGTGCCAGCAGACGGGACAGAGACACCGGGGAGCTGTTTTTT. Its protein product is CASRRDRDTGELFF.

The J gene is TRBJ2-2, the V gene TRBV7-2; maybe TRBD2 (5 bases). V lost 5 bases, J lost 5 bases, and 12 bases lay in between. Germline V CDR1 and CDR2: SGHTA, FQGNSA. This CDR3 region has 14 residues. The DNA of the CDR3 is TGTGCCAGCAGCCATCTAGCCACTACCGGGGAGCTGTTTTTT. Translation gives CASSHLATTGELFF. Filled out from reference TRBV7-2 and TRBJ2-2, the complete variable domain reads GAGVSQSPSNKVTEKGKDVELRCDPISGHTALYWYRQSLGQGLEFLIYFQGNSAPDKSGLPSDRFSAERTGGSVSTLTIQRTQQEDSAVYLCASSHLATTGELFFGEGSRLTVL.

This chain joins TRBV2 and TRBJ2-1, with 7 bases fitting TRBD1. J was trimmed by 9 bases and V by 4 bases; bases with no gene match: 15. Germline assignment: CDR1 SNHLY and CDR2 FYNNEI. The CDR3 consists of 16 residues. The CDR3 reads CASSGPSGTDFGEQFF. The CDR3 coding sequence is TGTGCCAGCAGTGGACCATCCGGGACAGATTTTGGTGAGCAGTTCTTC.

The chain uses TRBV27 and TRBJ1-1; a weak D match, TRBD1 (6 bases). V shed 2 bases and J shed 6 bases, with 16 bases lying between them. Germline V CDR1 and CDR2: MNHEY, SMNVEV (reference sequence). The CDR3 spans 15 residues. The CDR3 region is CASSLGGRGFAEAFF. Written as DNA, the CDR3 is TGTGCCAGCAGTTTAGGGGGCAGGGGATTCGCTGAAGCTTTCTTT.

The chain combines TRBV6-5 with TRBJ1-6; TRBD1 is a possible D gene (5 bases). The CDR3 contains 13 residues. Germline loops: CDR1 MNHEY, CDR2 SVGAGI. V shed 4 bases and J shed 11 bases, with 12 bases lying between them. The CDR3 DNA sequence: TGTGCCAGCAGTTCTTCCCGGGGGGCACCCCTCCACTTT. Its translation is CASSSSRGAPLHF.

This chain links TRBV11-2 with TRBJ2-2; TRBD2 aligns across 16 bases. After removal of 5 bases from V and 4 bases from J, the junction contained 7 bases not matched to a gene. Germline CDR1 reads SGHAT; CDR2 reads FQNNGV. The CDR3 contains 18 residues. CDR3 sequence (DNA): TGTGCCAGCAGCATAGGGACTAGCGGGGGGGTTGGCACCGGGGAGCTGTTTTTT. Its protein is CASSIGTSGGVGTGELFF.

In this sample, this clone turned up a few times. CDR3 amino acids: CAISESANNLGGKNIQYF. The CDR3 coding sequence is TGTGCCATCAGTGAGTCAGCTAATAACTTAGGAGGCAAAAACATTCAGTACTTC. The genes are TRBV10-3 and TRBJ2-4; weak D call: TRBD2 (5 bases). The CDR3 is 18 amino acids. Trimming pared 0 bases from V and 3 bases from J, leaving 18 bases between. Germline V gene lookup returns CDR1 ENHRY and CDR2 SYGVKD.